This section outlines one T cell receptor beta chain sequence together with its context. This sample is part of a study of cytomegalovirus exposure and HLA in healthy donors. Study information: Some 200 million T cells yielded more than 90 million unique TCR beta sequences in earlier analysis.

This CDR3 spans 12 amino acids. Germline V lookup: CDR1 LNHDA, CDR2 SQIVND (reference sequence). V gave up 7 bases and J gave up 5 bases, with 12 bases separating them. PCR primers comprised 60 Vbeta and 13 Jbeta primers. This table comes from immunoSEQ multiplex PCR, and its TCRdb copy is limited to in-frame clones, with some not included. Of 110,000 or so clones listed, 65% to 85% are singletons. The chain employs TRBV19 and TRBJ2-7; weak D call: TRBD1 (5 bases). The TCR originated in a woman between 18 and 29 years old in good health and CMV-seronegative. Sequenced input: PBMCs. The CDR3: CASKGRANEQYV. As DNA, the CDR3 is TGTGCCAGTAAAGGCAGGGCCAACGAGCAGTACGTC.